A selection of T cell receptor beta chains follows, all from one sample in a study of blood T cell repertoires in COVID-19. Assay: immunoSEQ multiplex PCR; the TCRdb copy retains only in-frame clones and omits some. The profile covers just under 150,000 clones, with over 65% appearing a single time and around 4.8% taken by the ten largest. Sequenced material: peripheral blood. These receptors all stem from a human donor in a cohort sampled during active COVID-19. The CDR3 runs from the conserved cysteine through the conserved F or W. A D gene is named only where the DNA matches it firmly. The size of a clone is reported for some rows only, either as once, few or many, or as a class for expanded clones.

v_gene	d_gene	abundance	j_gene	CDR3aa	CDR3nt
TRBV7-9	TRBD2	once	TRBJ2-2	CAGREGTGELFF	TGTGCCGGCAGGGAGGGCACCGGGGAGCTGTTTTTT
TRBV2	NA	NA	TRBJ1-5	CASRVGYSNQPQHF	TGTGCCAGCCGGGTCGGCTATAGCAATCAGCCCCAGCATTTT
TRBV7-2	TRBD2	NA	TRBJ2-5	CASSLAGTSGQETQYF	TGTGCCAGCAGCTTAGCCGGGACTAGCGGCCAAGAGACCCAGTACTTC
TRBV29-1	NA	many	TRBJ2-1	CSVRTQTDYYNEQFF	TGCAGCGTGAGGACTCAAACAGATTACTACAATGAGCAGTTCTTC
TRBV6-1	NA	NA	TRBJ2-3	CASSDPSTDTQYF	TGTGCCAGCAGTGACCCAAGCACAGATACGCAGTATTTT
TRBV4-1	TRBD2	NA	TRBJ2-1	CASSPITLAGGMGEQFF	TGCGCCAGCAGCCCCATTACGCTAGCGGGAGGGATGGGTGAGCAGTTCTTC
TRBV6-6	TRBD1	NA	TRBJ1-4	CASSYPGQEGYEKLFF	TGTGCCAGCAGTTACCCAGGACAGGAGGGCTATGAAAAACTGTTTTTT
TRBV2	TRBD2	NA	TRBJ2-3	CASREEREADTQYF	TGTGCCAGCAGGGAAGAGCGGGAGGCAGATACGCAGTATTTT
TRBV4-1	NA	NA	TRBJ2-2	CASSQFDAAGELFF	TGCGCCAGCAGCCAATTCGACGCGGCCGGGGAGCTGTTTTTT
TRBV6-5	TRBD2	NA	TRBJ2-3	CASVPQAGGADTQYF	TGTGCCAGCGTTCCTCAAGCGGGAGGGGCAGATACGCAGTATTTT
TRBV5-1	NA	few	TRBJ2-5	CASSLAGIETQYF	TGCGCCAGCAGCTTGGCCGGGATAGAGACCCAGTACTTC
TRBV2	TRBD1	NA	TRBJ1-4	CASRSDRGPEKLFF	TGTGCCAGCAGATCGGACAGGGGTCCCGAAAAACTGTTTTTT
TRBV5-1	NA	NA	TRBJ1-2	CASSPVGTGNYGYTF	TGCGCCAGCAGCCCCGTGGGCACAGGGAACTATGGCTACACCTTC
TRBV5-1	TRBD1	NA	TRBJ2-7	CASSPSSGTGEPYEQYF	TGCGCCAGCAGCCCTTCCTCCGGGACAGGGGAGCCCTACGAGCAGTACTTC
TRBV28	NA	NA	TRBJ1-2	CASSPPPGVYGYTF	TGTGCCAGCAGTCCACCCCCGGGGGTATATGGCTACACCTTC
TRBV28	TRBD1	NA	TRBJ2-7	CASSLPGDRDYEQYF	TGTGCCAGCAGTCTCCCCGGGGACAGGGACTACGAGCAGTACTTC
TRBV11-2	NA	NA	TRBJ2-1	CASSSYLGSRYNEQFF	TGTGCCAGCAGCTCTTATCTTGGGAGCCGCTACAATGAGCAGTTCTTC
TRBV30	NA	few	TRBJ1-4	CAWRETWEVEKLFF	TGTGCCTGGAGAGAGACTTGGGAGGTTGAAAAACTGTTTTTT
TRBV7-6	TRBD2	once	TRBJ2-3	CASNNGGGSGDTQYF	TGTGCCAGCAACAACGGCGGCGGGAGTGGCGATACGCAGTATTTT
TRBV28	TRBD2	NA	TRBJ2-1	CASLTTSGGAINEQFF	TGTGCCAGCCTTACTACTAGCGGGGGAGCCATAAATGAGCAGTTCTTC
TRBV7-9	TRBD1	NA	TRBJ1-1	CASSLADRGMNTEAFF	TGTGCCAGCAGCTTAGCGGACAGGGGGATGAACACTGAAGCTTTCTTT
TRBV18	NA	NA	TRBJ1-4	CASSPGADNEKLFF	TGTGCCAGCTCACCAGGGGCCGATAATGAAAAACTGTTTTTT
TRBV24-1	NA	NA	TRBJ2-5	CATSDSHQETQYF	TGTGCCACCAGTGATAGCCACCAAGAGACCCAGTACTTC
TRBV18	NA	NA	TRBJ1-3	CASSPSAGHSGNTIYF	TGTGCCAGCTCACCCTCGGCAGGCCACTCTGGAAACACCATATATTTT
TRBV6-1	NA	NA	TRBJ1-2	CASSDVLTASTINYGYTF	TGTGCCAGCAGTGACGTCTTGACAGCCTCCACGATTAACTATGGCTACACCTTC
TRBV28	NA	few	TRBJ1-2	CASSRTQNYGYTF	TGTGCCAGCAGTCGAACACAAAACTATGGCTACACCTTC
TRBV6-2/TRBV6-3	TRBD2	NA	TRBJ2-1	CASSRGLAEGNEQFF	TGTGCCAGCAGTCGGGGACTAGCGGAGGGAAATGAGCAGTTCTTC
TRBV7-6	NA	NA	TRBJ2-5	CASSQGGGLGETQYF	TGTGCCAGCAGCCAAGGTGGAGGTCTTGGGGAGACCCAGTACTTC
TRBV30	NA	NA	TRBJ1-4	CAWRIGVLGRTNEKLFF	TGTGCCTGGAGGATAGGGGTCCTAGGTAGAACTAATGAAAAACTGTTTTTT
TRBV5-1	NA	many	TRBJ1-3	CASSVQGYSGNTIYF	TGCGCCAGCAGCGTACAGGGATACTCTGGAAACACCATATATTTT
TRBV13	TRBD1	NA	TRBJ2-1	CASSRTGGSYNEQFF	TGTGCCAGCAGCCGGACAGGGGGCTCCTACAATGAGCAGTTCTTC
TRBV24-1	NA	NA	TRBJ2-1	CATRGLKGPWYNEQFF	TGTGCCACCAGAGGCTTGAAGGGGCCTTGGTACAATGAGCAGTTCTTC
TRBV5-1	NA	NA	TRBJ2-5	CASSAGGGRETQYF	TGCGCCAGCAGCGCTGGAGGGGGCCGGGAGACCCAGTACTTC
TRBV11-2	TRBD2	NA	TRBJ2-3	CASSLMGLAGPTDTQYF	TGTGCCAGCAGCTTAATGGGACTAGCGGGTCCCACAGATACGCAGTATTTT
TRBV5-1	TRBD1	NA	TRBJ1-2	CASTAGQGTGYTF	TGCGCCAGCACTGCTGGACAGGGGACTGGCTACACCTTC
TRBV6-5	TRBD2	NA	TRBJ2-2	CASTTSGGAGELFF	TGTGCCAGCACCACCAGCGGGGGGGCCGGGGAGCTGTTTTTT
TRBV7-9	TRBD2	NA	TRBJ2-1	CATRVGGSASYNEQFF	TGTGCCACCAGGGTCGGCGGGAGTGCCTCCTACAATGAGCAGTTCTTC
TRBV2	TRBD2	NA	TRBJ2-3	CASPSSGRITDTQYF	TGTGCCAGCCCATCTAGCGGGAGGATCACAGATACGCAGTATTTT
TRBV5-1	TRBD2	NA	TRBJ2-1	CASSLVPTSGRNNEQFF	TGCGCCAGCAGCTTGGTTCCAACTAGCGGGAGAAACAATGAGCAGTTCTTC
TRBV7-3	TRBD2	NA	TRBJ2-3	CASTQPGLGGDTQYF	TGTGCCAGCACCCAACCGGGACTAGGCGGGGATACGCAGTATTTT
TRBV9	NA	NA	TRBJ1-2	CASSVEGDYGYTF	TGTGCCAGCAGCGTGGAAGGGGACTATGGCTACACCTTC
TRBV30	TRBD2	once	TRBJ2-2	CAWSYGGEDGELFF	TGTGCCTGGAGTTATGGGGGGGAGGACGGGGAGCTGTTTTTT
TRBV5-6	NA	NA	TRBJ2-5	CASSLVGDRETQYF	TGTGCCAGCAGCTTGGTAGGAGATCGAGAGACCCAGTACTTC
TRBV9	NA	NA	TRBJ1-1	CASSPLSGKNTEAFF	TGTGCCAGCAGCCCCCTTTCGGGGAAGAACACTGAAGCTTTCTTT